The TCR beta chain under discussion was sequenced for a study of spatial heterogeneity in lung cancer. From the 5' RACE reads, TCRdb called clonotypes with MiXCR, one entry per CDR3 protein. Of several thousand distinct CDR3 sequences listed, over 7.5% are singletons. Time point in this sample: sample taken at primary tumor resection. Extraction of whole RNA from tumor, nontumor lung or frozen PBMC preceded unsorted sequencing. Looked up from germline, CDR1 is SGHRS and CDR2 is YFSETQ. The CDR3 length is 16 residues. V lost 0 bases, J lost 0 bases, and 5 bases stayed unmatched. This clonotype showed up many times.

Sequenced material: PBMCs, taken at surgery. The gene calls are TRBV5-1 and TRBJ2-5; 7 nucleotides align to TRBD2. The sequence was obtained from a female donor with early-stage non-small cell lung cancer. The CDR3 loop is CASSLGSSGNQETQYF. The DNA for the CDR3 is TGCGCCAGCAGCTTGGGATCTAGCGGCAACCAAGAGACCCAGTACTTC.